This T cell receptor (beta chain) was recorded in a study of neoadjuvant anti-PD-1 for oral cavity cancer. Time point indicated: after neoadjuvant nivolumab, at surgical resection. Looked up from germline, CDR1 is SGHRS and CDR2 is YFSETQ. The ends lost 4 bases at V and 6 bases at J; junction bases unmatched: 11. The CDR3 extends over 17 amino acids. This clone was seen once. Its antigen is as yet unknown. Whole-study results and caveats: After neoadjuvant nivolumab, PBMC T cell clonality was significantly higher in non-responders than responders. Higher pretreatment Treg/Th17 ratios tracked higher pretreatment blood clonality.

Using immunoSEQ multiplex PCR, the repertoire was profiled, and TCRdb retains in-frame clones only, with some absent. The sample records approximately 10,000 clones, more than 70% being singletons. V gene TRBV5-1 combines with J gene TRBJ2-7; 15 nucleotides agree with TRBD2. Material: PBMCs, obtained after nivolumab (anti-PD-1) treatment. This TCR was sampled from a person aged 35-80 years with oral cavity squamous cell carcinoma. The CDR3 loop reads CASSTGLAGGFFGEQYF. CDR3 DNA sequence: TGCGCCAGCAGCACCGGACTAGCGGGAGGGTTCTTCGGCGAGCAGTACTTC.